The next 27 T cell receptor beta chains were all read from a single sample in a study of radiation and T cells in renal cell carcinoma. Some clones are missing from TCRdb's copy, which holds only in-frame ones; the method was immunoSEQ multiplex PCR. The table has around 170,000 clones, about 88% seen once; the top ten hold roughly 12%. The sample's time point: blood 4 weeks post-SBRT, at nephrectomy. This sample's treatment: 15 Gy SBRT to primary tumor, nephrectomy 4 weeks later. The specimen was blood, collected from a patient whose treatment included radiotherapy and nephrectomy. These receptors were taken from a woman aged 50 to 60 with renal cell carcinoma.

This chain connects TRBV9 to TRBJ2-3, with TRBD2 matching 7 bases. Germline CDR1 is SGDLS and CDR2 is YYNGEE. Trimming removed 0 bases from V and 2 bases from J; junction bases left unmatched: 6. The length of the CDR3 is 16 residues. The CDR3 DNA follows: TGTGCCAGCAGCGTAGAGGCGGGGGTCCTCACAGATACGCAGTATTTT. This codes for CASSVEAGVLTDTQYF.

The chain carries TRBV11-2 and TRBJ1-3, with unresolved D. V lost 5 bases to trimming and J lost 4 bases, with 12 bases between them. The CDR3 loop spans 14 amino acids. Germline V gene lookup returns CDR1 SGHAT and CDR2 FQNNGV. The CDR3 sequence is CASSTPGRGNTIYF. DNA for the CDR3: TGTGCCAGCAGCACCCCGGGCCGAGGAAACACCATATATTTT.

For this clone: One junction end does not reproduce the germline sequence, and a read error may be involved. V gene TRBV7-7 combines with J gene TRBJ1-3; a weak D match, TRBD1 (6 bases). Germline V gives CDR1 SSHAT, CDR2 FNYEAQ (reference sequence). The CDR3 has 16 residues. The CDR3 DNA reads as TGTGCTAGCAGCCCGACAGTCCCGGGGGCGGGAAACACCATATATTTT. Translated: CASSPTVPGAGNTIYF.

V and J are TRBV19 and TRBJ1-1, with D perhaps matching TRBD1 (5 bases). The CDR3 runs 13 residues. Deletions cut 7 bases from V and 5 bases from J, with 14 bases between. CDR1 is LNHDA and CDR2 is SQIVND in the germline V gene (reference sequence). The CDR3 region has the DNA TGTGCCAGTACCTCACTGGGGGGGACTGAAGCTTTCTTT. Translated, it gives CASTSLGGTEAFF. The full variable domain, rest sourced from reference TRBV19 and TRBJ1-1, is DGGITQSPKYLFRKEGQNVTLSCEQNLNHDAMYWYRQDPGQGLRLIYYSQIVNDFQKGDIAEGYSVSREKKESFPLTVTSAQKNPTAFYLCASTSLGGTEAFFGQGTRLTVV.

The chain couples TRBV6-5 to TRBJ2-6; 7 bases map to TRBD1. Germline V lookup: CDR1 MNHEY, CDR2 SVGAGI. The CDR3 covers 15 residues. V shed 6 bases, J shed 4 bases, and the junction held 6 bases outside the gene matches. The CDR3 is CASRSDRAGANVLTF. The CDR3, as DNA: TGTGCCAGCAGATCCGACAGGGCCGGGGCCAACGTCCTGACTTTC.

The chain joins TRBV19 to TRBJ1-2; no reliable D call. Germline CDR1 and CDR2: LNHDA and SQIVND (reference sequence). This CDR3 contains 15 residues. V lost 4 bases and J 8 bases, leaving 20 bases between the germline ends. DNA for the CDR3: TGTGCCAGTAGTAATCCCGGAGGAACAGATCACGGCTACACCTTC. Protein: CASSNPGGTDHGYTF. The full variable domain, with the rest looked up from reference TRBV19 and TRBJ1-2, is DGGITQSPKYLFRKEGQNVTLSCEQNLNHDAMYWYRQDPGQGLRLIYYSQIVNDFQKGDIAEGYSVSREKKESFPLTVTSAQKNPTAFYLCASSNPGGTDHGYTFGSGTRLTVV.

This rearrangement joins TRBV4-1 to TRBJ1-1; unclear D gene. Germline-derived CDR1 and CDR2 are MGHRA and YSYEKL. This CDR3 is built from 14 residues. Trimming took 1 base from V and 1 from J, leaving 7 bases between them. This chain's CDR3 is CASSQGPRNTEAFF. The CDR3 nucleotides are TGCGCCAGCAGCCAAGGGCCCAGGAACACTGAAGCTTTCTTT.

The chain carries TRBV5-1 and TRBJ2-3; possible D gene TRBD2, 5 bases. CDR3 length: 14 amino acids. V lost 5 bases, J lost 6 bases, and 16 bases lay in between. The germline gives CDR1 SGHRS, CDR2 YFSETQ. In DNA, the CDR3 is TGCGCCAGCAGGTTAGGACTGAGCCGTGATACGCAGTATTTT. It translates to CASRLGLSRDTQYF.

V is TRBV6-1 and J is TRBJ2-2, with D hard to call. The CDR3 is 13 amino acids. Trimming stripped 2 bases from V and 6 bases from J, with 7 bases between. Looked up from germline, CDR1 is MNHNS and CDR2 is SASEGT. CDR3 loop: CASSEIVPGELFF. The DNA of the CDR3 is TGTGCCAGCAGTGAAATAGTTCCCGGGGAGCTGTTTTTT.

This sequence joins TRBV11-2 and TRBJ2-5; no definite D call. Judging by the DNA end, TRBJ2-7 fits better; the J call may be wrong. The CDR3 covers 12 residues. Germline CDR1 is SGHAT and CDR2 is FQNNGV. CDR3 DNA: TGTGCCAGCAAAGGCAGGTCCTACGAGCAGTACTTC. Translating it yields CASKGRSYEQYF.

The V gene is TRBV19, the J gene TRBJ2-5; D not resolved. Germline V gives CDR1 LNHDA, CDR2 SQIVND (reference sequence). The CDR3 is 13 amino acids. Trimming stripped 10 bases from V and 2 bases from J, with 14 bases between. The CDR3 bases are TGTGCCACCCGTTCCTTACTTCAAGAGACCCAGTACTTC. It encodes CATRSLLQETQYF. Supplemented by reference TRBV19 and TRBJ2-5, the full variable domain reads DGGITQSPKYLFRKEGQNVTLSCEQNLNHDAMYWYRQDPGQGLRLIYYSQIVNDFQKGDIAEGYSVSREKKESFPLTVTSAQKNPTAFYLCATRSLLQETQYFGPGTRLLVL.

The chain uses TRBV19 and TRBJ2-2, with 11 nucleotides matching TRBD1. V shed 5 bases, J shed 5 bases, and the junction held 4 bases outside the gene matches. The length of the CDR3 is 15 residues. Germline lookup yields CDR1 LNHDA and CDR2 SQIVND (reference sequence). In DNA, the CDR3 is TGTGCCAGTAGTCAAGGGACAGGGGGGACCGGGGAGCTGTTTTTT. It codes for CASSQGTGGTGELFF.

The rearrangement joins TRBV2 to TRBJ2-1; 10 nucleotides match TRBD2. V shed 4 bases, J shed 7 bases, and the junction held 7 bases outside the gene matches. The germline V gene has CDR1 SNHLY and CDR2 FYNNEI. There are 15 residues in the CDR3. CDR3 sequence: CASSAWAAGGNEQFF. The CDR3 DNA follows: TGTGCCAGCAGTGCCTGGGCAGCGGGGGGGAATGAGCAGTTCTTC.

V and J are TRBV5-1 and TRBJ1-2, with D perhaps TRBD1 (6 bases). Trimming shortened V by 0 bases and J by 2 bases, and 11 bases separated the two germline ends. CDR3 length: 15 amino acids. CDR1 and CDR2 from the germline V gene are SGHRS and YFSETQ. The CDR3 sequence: CASSLGAGENYGYTF. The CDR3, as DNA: TGCGCCAGCAGCTTGGGGGCAGGGGAGAACTATGGCTACACCTTC.

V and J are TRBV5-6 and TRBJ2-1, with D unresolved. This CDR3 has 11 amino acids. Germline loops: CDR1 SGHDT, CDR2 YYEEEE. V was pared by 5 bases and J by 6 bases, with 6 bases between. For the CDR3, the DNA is TGTGCCAGCAGTTATGTCAATGAGCAGTTCTTC. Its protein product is CASSYVNEQFF.

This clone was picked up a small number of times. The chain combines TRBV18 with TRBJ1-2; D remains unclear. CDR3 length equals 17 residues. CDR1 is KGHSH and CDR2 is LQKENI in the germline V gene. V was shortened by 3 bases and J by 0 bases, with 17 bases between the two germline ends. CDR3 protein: CASSPQSGSQTNYGYTF. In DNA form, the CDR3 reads TGTGCCAGCTCACCGCAATCCGGGTCTCAAACTAACTATGGCTACACCTTC.

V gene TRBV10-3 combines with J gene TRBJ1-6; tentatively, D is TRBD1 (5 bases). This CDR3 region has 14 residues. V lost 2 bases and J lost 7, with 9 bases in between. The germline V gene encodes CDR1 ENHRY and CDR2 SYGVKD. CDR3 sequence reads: CAISEETGNSPLHF. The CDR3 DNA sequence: TGTGCCATCAGTGAGGAAACAGGAAATTCACCCCTCCACTTT.

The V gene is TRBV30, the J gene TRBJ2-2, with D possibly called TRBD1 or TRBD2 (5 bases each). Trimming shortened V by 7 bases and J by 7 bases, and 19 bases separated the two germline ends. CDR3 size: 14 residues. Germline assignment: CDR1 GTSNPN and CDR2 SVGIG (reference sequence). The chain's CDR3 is CASWGTRGIGELFF. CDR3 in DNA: TGTGCCTCTTGGGGGACCCGTGGGATCGGGGAGCTGTTTTTT.

The CDR3 DNA is TGCGCCAGCAGGGTGATGGGGACAGAAAATGAAAAACTGTTTTTT. Translating gives CASRVMGTENEKLFF. V gene TRBV5-1 combines with J gene TRBJ1-4, with 7 bases fitting TRBD1. Germline V gene data show CDR1 as SGHRS and CDR2 as YFSETQ. This CDR3 has 15 residues. The trim removed 5 bases at V and 5 bases at J, leaving 9 bases unmatched.

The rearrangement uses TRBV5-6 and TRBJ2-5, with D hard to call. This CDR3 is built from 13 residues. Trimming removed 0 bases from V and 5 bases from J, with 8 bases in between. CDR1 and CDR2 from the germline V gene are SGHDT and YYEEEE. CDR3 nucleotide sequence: TGTGCCAGCAGCTTGGAAGGGTTTGAGACCCAGTACTTC. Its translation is CASSLEGFETQYF.

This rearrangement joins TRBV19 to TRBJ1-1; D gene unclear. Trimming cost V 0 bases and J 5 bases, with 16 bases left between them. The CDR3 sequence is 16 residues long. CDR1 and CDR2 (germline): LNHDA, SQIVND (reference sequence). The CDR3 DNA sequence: TGTGCCAGTAGTATAGATGGGCGTTTGGAAGGAACTGAAGCTTTCTTT. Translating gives CASSIDGRLEGTEAFF.

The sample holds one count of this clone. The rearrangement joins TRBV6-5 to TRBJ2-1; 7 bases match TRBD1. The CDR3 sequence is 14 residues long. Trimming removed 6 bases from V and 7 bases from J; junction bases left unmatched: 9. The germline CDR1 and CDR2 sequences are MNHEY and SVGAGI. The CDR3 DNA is TGTGCCAGCAGACCGGGACAGTCGGCGAATGAGCAGTTCTTC. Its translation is CASRPGQSANEQFF.

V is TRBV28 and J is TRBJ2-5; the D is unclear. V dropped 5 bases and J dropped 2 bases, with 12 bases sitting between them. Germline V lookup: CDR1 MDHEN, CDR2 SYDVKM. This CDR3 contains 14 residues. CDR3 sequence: CASSIIDGQETQYF. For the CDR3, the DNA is TGTGCCAGCAGTATTATCGACGGACAAGAGACCCAGTACTTC.

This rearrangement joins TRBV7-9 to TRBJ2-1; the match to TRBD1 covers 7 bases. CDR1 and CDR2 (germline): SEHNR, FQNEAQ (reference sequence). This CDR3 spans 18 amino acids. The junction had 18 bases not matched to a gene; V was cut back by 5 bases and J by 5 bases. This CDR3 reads CASSPTGQPGRRNNEQFF. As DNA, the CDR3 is TGTGCCAGCAGCCCGACGGGACAGCCGGGACGACGAAACAATGAGCAGTTCTTC.

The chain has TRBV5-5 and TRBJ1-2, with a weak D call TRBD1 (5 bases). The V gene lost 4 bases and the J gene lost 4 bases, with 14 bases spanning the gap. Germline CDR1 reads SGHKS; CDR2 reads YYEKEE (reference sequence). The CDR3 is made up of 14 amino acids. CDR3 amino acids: CASSVRDGSYGYTF. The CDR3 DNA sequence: TGTGCCAGCAGCGTACGGGACGGAAGCTATGGCTACACCTTC.

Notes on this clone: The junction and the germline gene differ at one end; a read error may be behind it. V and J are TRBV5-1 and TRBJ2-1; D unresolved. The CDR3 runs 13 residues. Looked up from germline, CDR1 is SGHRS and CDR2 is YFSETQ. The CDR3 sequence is CASGPLGYDEQFF. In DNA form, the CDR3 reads TGCGCCTCCGGCCCATTGGGCTACGATGAGCAGTTCTTC.

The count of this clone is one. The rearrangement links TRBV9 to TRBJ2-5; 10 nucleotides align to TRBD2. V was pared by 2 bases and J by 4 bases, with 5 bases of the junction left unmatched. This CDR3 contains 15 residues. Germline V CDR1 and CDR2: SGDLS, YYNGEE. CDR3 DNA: TGTGCCAGCAGCGTTAGCGGGGGGTCCCCAGAGACCCAGTACTTC. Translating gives CASSVSGGSPETQYF.